The 11 T cell receptor beta chains in this list originate from one sample, sequenced in a study of blood T cells in healthy people across ages. A second 7 to 11 cycle PCR used barcoded and J-beta primers. In TCRdb, the 5' RACE reads were re-called with MiXCR into one record per CDR3 protein. This sample has 800,000 to 950,000 distinct CDR3 sequences, with 30% to 45% found just once. The sample consisted of blood. These receptors originate from a man between 18 and 29 years old in good health.

This clonotype appeared many times. The genes are TRBV11-2 and TRBJ2-7; perhaps TRBD2 as D (6 bases). The V gene lost 1 base and the J gene lost 6 bases, with 10 bases spanning the gap. The CDR3 length is 13 residues. Germline V gene sequence: CDR1 SGHAT, CDR2 FQNNGV. CDR3 loop: CASSLGAGSEQYF. CDR3 in DNA: TGTGCCAGCAGCTTAGGAGCGGGTAGCGAGCAGTACTTC.

The chain joins TRBV7-9 to TRBJ1-1; no reliable D call. The CDR3 is 12 residues long. Per germline, CDR1 SEHNR and CDR2 FQNEAQ (reference sequence). V lost 2 bases and J 7 bases, leaving 8 bases between the germline ends. CDR3: CASSLSHSEAFF. CDR3 DNA sequence: TGTGCCAGCAGCTTAAGTCACAGTGAAGCTTTCTTT.

The chain is built from TRBV15 and TRBJ1-2, with D perhaps TRBD1 (6 bases). Per germline, CDR1 LNHNV and CDR2 YYDKDF (reference sequence). Trimming removed 1 base at V and 3 bases at J, with 18 bases between. The CDR3 is 17 amino acids. CDR3 sequence: CATSRGRGHPLDYGYTF. The CDR3 DNA sequence: TGTGCCACCAGCAGAGGTCGGGGACACCCCCTGGACTATGGCTACACCTTC.

The J gene is TRBJ1-2, the V gene TRBV7-9; TRBD1 agrees at 7 bases. J gave up 5 bases and V 7 bases, and 10 bases lay outside the gene matches. This CDR3 has 14 residues. Germline V gene sequence: CDR1 SEHNR, CDR2 FQNEAQ (reference sequence). The CDR3 region has the DNA TGTGCCAGCACCAACAGGGGATCGGAATATGGCTACACCTTC. This encodes CASTNRGSEYGYTF.

This chain connects TRBV2 to TRBJ1-3, with D possibly TRBD1 on 5 matching bases. Trimming took off 6 bases at V and 2 bases at J, with 11 bases between the two ends. Germline V CDR1 and CDR2: SNHLY, FYNNEI. The CDR3 totals 14 residues. The CDR3 DNA reads as TGTGCCAGCAGGGTGGGACCCGCTGGAAACACCATATATTTT. Protein: CASRVGPAGNTIYF.

This chain links TRBV14 with TRBJ1-1, with D possibly matching TRBD1 (5 bases). The V and J ends lost 4 bases and 6 bases respectively, with 15 bases between them. The germline V gene encodes CDR1 SGHDN and CDR2 FVKESK. CDR3 length: 14 residues. The CDR3 loop is CASSPRQGFAEAFF. The CDR3 DNA is TGTGCCAGCAGCCCTCGGCAGGGTTTCGCTGAAGCTTTCTTT.

This clonotype was counted a few times. Written as DNA, the CDR3 is TGTGCCATCAGTGACCGTAGGGACGTGAACACTGAAGCTTTCTTT. This encodes CAISDRRDVNTEAFF. The chain links TRBV10-3 to TRBJ1-1; D is perhaps TRBD1 (5 bases). Germline values: CDR1 ENHRY, CDR2 SYGVKD. V was shortened by 3 bases and J by 0 bases, with 11 bases between the two germline ends. The CDR3 consists of 15 residues.

This clonotype was counted only a few times. The chain employs TRBV29-1 and TRBJ1-4; D remains ambiguous. Germline CDR1 reads SQVTM; CDR2 reads ANQGSEA. Deletions cut 7 bases from V and 0 bases from J, with 12 bases between. There are 14 residues in the CDR3. DNA of the CDR3: TGCAGCGCCAGCGGGCCGGCAACTAATGAAAAACTGTTTTTT. This encodes CSASGPATNEKLFF.

This chain links TRBV6-2 or TRBV6-3 with TRBJ1-1; 7 bases are a match to TRBD1. CDR1 and CDR2 (germline): MNHEY, SVGEGT. The CDR3 loop spans 16 amino acids. V trimming: 0 bases; J trimming: 0 bases; junction bases outside the gene matches: 4. The CDR3, as DNA: TGTGCCAGCAGTTACTCGAAGGGGGCGGTGAACACTGAAGCTTTCTTT. It codes for CASSYSKGAVNTEAFF.

A few counts support this clonotype. The chain has TRBV12-3 or TRBV12-4 and TRBJ2-1, with D uncertain. The V end lost 7 bases, the J end lost 5 bases, and 12 bases lay between the germline ends. CDR3 size: 13 residues. The CDR3 coding sequence is TGTGCCAGCACGGCAGGTAACGACAATGAGCAGTTCTTC. It codes for CASTAGNDNEQFF.

This chain joins TRBV30 and TRBJ1-2; no clear D gene. Trimming removed 0 bases from V and 7 bases from J, with 9 bases in between. The V gene's germline CDR1 is GTSNPN and CDR2 SVGIG (reference sequence). The CDR3 runs to 12 residues. CDR3 sequence (DNA): TGTGCCTGGAGTGTGGGGATGGGTGGCTACACCTTC. Protein sequence: CAWSVGMGGYTF.